The sample holds one count of the clone carrying this T cell receptor beta chain. Produced via immunoSEQ multiplex PCR; TCRdb's table is partial and in-frame only. The table has about 150,000 clones, around 81% seen once. The data are from a study of blood T cell repertoires in COVID-19. Across the whole study: The origin of the acute and convalescent COVID-19 samples was the United States, Italy and Spain. The cDNA or gDNA used as material had been derived from T cells, B-cell-depleted T cells, or PBMCs.

CDR3 size: 15 residues. V was pared by 3 bases and J by 6 bases, with 6 bases of the junction left unmatched. Germline V gives CDR1 DFQATT, CDR2 SNEGSKA (reference sequence). This TCR derives from a man in his 70s with active or convalescent COVID-19. This sequence joins TRBV20-1 and TRBJ1-6, with 9 bases aligning to TRBD1. Sequenced material: peripheral blood. The CDR3 DNA reads TGCAGTGCTAGTCGGGACAGGGTATCTAATTCACCCCTCCACTTT. Amino acid sequence: CSASRDRVSNSPLHF.